Below, 21 T cell receptor beta chains from the same sample are listed, as sequenced in a study of response to subunit inactivated influenza vaccine. TCRdb re-derived calls from the RT-PCR reads in MiXCR, one entry per CDR3 protein. Among about 520,000 distinct CDR3 sequences listed, under 8.5% were seen once. The specimen comprised PBMCs from blood, sampled approximately 25 months after vaccination. The receptors were gathered from a man aged 50-75 years who received an inactivated influenza vaccine.

This chain joins TRBV7-9 and TRBJ1-4, with TRBD1 as a possible D gene (5 bases). V lost 8 bases and J 8 bases, leaving 18 bases between the germline ends. The germline CDR1 and CDR2 sequences are SEHNR and FQNEAQ (reference sequence). This CDR3 is 14 amino acids long. The CDR3 protein is CASGLTGQGEKLFF. For the CDR3, the DNA is TGTGCCAGCGGACTAACGGGGCAAGGCGAAAAACTGTTTTTT.

This clonotype was detected ten times or more. The rearrangement joins TRBV9 to TRBJ1-1; possible D gene TRBD1, 5 bases. Between the trimmed V and J ends, which lost 0 bases and 4 bases, there was a span of 13 bases. CDR3 size: 15 residues. Looked up from germline, CDR1 is SGDLS and CDR2 is YYNGEE. CDR3 nucleotides: TGTGCCAGCAGCGTAGGGTACGTGGGGGGCACTGAAGCTTTCTTT. As protein: CASSVGYVGGTEAFF.

This clonotype was picked up a small number of times. J is TRBJ1-1 and V is TRBV7-9; tentative D call: TRBD1 (6 bases). This CDR3 is 13 amino acids long. V was clipped by 2 bases and J by 8 bases, with 12 bases between them. The germline gives CDR1 SEHNR, CDR2 FQNEAQ (reference sequence). The CDR3 protein is CASSLRDKKEAFF. CDR3 sequence (DNA): TGTGCCAGCAGCTTAAGGGACAAGAAGGAAGCTTTCTTT.

J is TRBJ2-4 and V is TRBV20-1; D perhaps matches TRBD1 (6 bases). In germline, CDR1 is DFQATT, CDR2 SNEGSKA (reference sequence). This CDR3 has 14 amino acids. Deletions cut 3 bases from V and 2 bases from J, with 11 bases between. CDR3 residues: CSASRGSTKNIQYF. In nucleotides, the CDR3 is TGCAGTGCTAGTAGGGGGTCAACCAAAAACATTCAGTACTTC.

This clonotype occurred a few times. The V and J genes are TRBV12-3 or TRBV12-4 and TRBJ1-1; tentatively, D is TRBD1 (6 bases). The length of the CDR3 is 13 residues. Trimming removed 4 bases at V and 4 bases at J, with 10 bases between. CDR3 bases: TGTGCCAGCAGTTCCGAAGGGGGCACTGAAGCTTTCTTT. Protein product: CASSSEGGTEAFF.

This clonotype has just a few counts. V gene TRBV5-6 combines with J gene TRBJ2-1; no definite D call. CDR1 SGHDT and CDR2 YYEEEE come from the germline V gene. V was pared by 0 bases and J by 8 bases, with 9 bases between. The CDR3 runs 13 residues. In DNA, the CDR3 is TGTGCCAGCAGCTTGGCCGGAATCGATGAGCAGTTCTTC. Its translation is CASSLAGIDEQFF.

The chain employs TRBV20-1 and TRBJ2-7; D is ambiguous. Trimming cost V 4 bases and J 3 bases, with 13 bases left between them. There are 13 residues in the CDR3. CDR1 is DFQATT and CDR2 is SNEGSKA in the germline V gene (reference sequence). This chain's CDR3 is CSAIYPLVYEQYF. CDR3 DNA sequence: TGCAGTGCTATATACCCCCTAGTCTACGAGCAGTACTTC.

This clonotype has at least ten counts. CDR3 DNA: TGTGCCAGCGGGACGGGGTTTGCTAGCACAGATACGCAGTATTTT. As protein: CASGTGFASTDTQYF. The V call is TRBV9, the J call TRBJ2-3; TRBD1 or TRBD2 may be the D gene (5 bases each). The CDR3 is 15 residues long. CDR1 SGDLS and CDR2 YYNGEE come from the germline V gene. Trimming pared 7 bases from V and 0 bases from J, leaving 15 bases between.

To note about this clonotype: A junction boundary mismatches the germline segment, possibly from a read error. The chain links TRBV12-3 or TRBV12-4 to TRBJ2-3, with TRBD2 matching over 13 bases. This CDR3 region has 19 residues. CDR3 nucleotide sequence: TGTGCCCGCAGTTCCGTAAGACGACTAGCGGGGGGCCGAACAGATACGCAGTATTTT. Translated: CARSSVRRLAGGRTDTQYF.

The rearrangement links TRBV5-1 to TRBJ2-7; D remains unclear. The germline V and J ends were trimmed by 0 bases and 3 bases, with 13 bases remaining between them. The germline V gene has CDR1 SGHRS and CDR2 YFSETQ. The CDR3 has 15 amino acids. CDR3 amino acids: CASSLDPASSYEQYF. The CDR3 DNA is TGCGCCAGCAGCTTGGACCCGGCATCGAGCTACGAGCAGTACTTC.

This clonotype was observed many times. The chain recombines TRBV11-2 with TRBJ2-1; 10 bases map to TRBD1. CDR1 is SGHAT, CDR2 FQNNGV, per germline. The CDR3 consists of 15 residues. J lost 7 bases, V lost 4 bases, and 7 bases had no gene match. The CDR3 nucleotides are TGTGCCAGCAGCTCGACCGGGACAGGGGTGAATGAGCAGTTCTTC. It encodes CASSSTGTGVNEQFF.

The chain links TRBV4-3 to TRBJ2-1; D remains ambiguous. From germline, CDR1 is LGHNA and CDR2 YSLEER. Deletions cut 1 base from V and 0 bases from J, with 13 bases between. The CDR3 spans 17 residues. The CDR3 DNA reads TGCGCCAGCAGCCAAGGGGTTCGATTCGGCTCCTACAATGAGCAGTTCTTC. This translates into CASSQGVRFGSYNEQFF.

In its sample, this clonotype was seen a few times. This sequence joins TRBV20-1 and TRBJ1-5; the match to TRBD1 covers 10 bases. Trimming at V came to 6 bases and at J to 3 bases, leaving 8 bases not matched to a gene. The germline V gene encodes CDR1 DFQATT and CDR2 SNEGSKA (reference sequence). CDR3 length: 15 residues. The CDR3 bases are TGCAGTGCGGTCCGGGACAGGGGTTTCAATCAGCCCCAGCATTTT. Its translation: CSAVRDRGFNQPQHF.

This clonotype was seen at least ten times. The V call is TRBV5-1, the J call TRBJ2-1, with 7 bases matching TRBD2. Looked up from germline, CDR1 is SGHRS and CDR2 is YFSETQ. V shed 6 bases and J 2 bases; nucleotides not matched to a gene: 8. The CDR3 loop spans 15 amino acids. This chain's CDR3 is CASTRNGGAYNEQFF. The DNA for the CDR3 is TGCGCCAGCACCCGGAATGGGGGGGCCTACAATGAGCAGTTCTTC. Complete variable domain (other parts from reference TRBV5-1 and TRBJ2-1): KAGVTQTPRYLIKTRGQQVTLSCSPISGHRSVSWYQQTPGQGLQFLFEYFSETQRNKGNFPGRFSGRQFSNSRSEMNVSTLELGDSALYLCASTRNGGAYNEQFFGPGTRLTVL.

The V gene is TRBV7-9, the J gene TRBJ2-4, with 9 bases aligning to TRBD1. CDR3 length equals 14 residues. Germline V gives CDR1 SEHNR, CDR2 FQNEAQ (reference sequence). The V gene end was trimmed by 1 base and the J gene end by 9 bases; junction bases not matched to a gene: 4. The CDR3 DNA reads TGTGCCAGCAGCTTAGAGACAGGGGGAGTCATTCAGTACTTC. Protein: CASSLETGGVIQYF.

The genes are TRBV4-3 and TRBJ1-2, with 7 bases identical to TRBD1. The trim removed 0 bases at V and 2 bases at J, leaving 3 bases unmatched. CDR3 size: 15 residues. Germline values: CDR1 LGHNA, CDR2 YSLEER. Here the CDR3 DNA reads TGCGCCAGCAGCCAAGAGGGCAGGGGGAACTATGGCTACACCTTC. Its translation: CASSQEGRGNYGYTF.

This clonotype was recorded many times. CDR3 region: CASSLEENQPQHF. The CDR3 DNA follows: TGTGCCAGCAGCTTGGAGGAAAATCAGCCCCAGCATTTT. The chain uses TRBV12-3 or TRBV12-4 and TRBJ1-5; D is undetermined. CDR3 length: 13 residues. V lost 6 bases, J lost 4 bases, and 10 bases lay in between.

The gene calls are TRBV5-1 and TRBJ1-4; the D gene is possibly TRBD1 (5 bases). There are 15 residues in the CDR3. CDR1 is SGHRS and CDR2 is YFSETQ in the germline V gene. V was pared by 4 bases and J by 5 bases, with 15 bases between. For the CDR3, the DNA is TGCGCCAGCAGCCACTCAGGGTCGGGAAATGAAAAACTGTTTTTT. Its protein product is CASSHSGSGNEKLFF.

The V call is TRBV11-1, the J call TRBJ1-1; D possibly corresponds to TRBD1 (6 bases). The CDR3 has 15 amino acids. V was pared by 4 bases and J by 3 bases, with 15 bases between. The germline CDR1 and CDR2 sequences are SGHAT and FQDESV (reference sequence). The CDR3 spells CASSSPDRSHTEAFF. In DNA, the CDR3 is TGTGCCAGCAGCTCTCCAGACAGGTCCCACACTGAAGCTTTCTTT.

In its sample, this clonotype was seen a few times. CDR3 nucleotide sequence: TGTGCCAGCAGCCAAGGTTCTATCACAGATACGCAGTATTTT. This translates into CASSQGSITDTQYF. The chain carries TRBV3-1 and TRBJ2-3; D is undetermined. Germline lookup yields CDR1 LGHDT and CDR2 YNNKEL (reference sequence). V shed 1 base and J shed 2 bases, with 7 bases lying between them. The CDR3 has 14 residues.

Regarding this clonotype: This CDR3 fails to terminate in the conserved phenylalanine or tryptophan, so it likely reflects a read error. The genes are TRBV5-1 and TRBJ2-3; TRBD1 might be the D (6 bases). Trimming shortened V by 3 bases and J by 3 bases, and 11 bases separated the two germline ends. This CDR3 is 14 amino acids long. Germline CDR1 is SGHRS and CDR2 is YFSETQ. The CDR3 nucleotides read TGCGCCAGCAGCTCAGGACAGCGTACAGATACGCAGTATTCT. This translates into CASSSGQRTDTQYS.